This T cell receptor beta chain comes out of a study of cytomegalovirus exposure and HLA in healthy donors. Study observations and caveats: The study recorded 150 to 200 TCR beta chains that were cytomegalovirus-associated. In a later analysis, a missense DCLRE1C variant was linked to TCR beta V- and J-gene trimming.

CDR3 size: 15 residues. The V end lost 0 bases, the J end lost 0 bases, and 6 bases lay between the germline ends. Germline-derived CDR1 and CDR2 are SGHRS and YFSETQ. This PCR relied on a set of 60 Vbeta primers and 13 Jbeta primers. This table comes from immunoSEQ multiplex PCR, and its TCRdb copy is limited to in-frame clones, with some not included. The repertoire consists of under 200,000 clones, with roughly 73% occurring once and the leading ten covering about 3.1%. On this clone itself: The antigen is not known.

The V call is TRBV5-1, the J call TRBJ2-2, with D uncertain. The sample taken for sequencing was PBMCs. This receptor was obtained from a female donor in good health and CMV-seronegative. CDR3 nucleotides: TGCGCCAGCAGCTTGGCCCCAACGAACACCGGGGAGCTGTTTTTT. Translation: CASSLAPTNTGELFF.